The following is a T cell receptor beta chain sequence with its context. The antigen is unknown. This sample was taken from a study of cytomegalovirus exposure and HLA in healthy donors. About the study: Some 77 million unique TCRs from HLA-typed donors were held in an early release of data. Study outcomes and limitations: What was likely a sequencing artifact was a cluster of highly shared sequence variants.

Primers included in the PCR were 60 Vbeta and 13 Jbeta primers. Here immunoSEQ multiplex PCR was the method, and the copy in TCRdb shows in-frame clones only, minus some. The sample carries about 150,000 clones, 65% to 85% recorded once. V lost 5 bases to trimming and J lost 1 base; unmatched junction nucleotides: 6. The germline CDR1 and CDR2 sequences are SGHAT and FQNNGV. The CDR3 consists of 15 residues. The source is a woman in her thirties or forties in good health and CMV-seropositive. What was sequenced was PBMCs. The chain is built from TRBV11-2 and TRBJ1-1; TRBD1 matches 8 bases. Here the CDR3 DNA reads TGTGCCAGCAGCGTCGGACAGGGTTGGAACACTGAAGCTTTCTTT. Protein: CASSVGQGWNTEAFF. The whole variable domain, remainder taken from reference TRBV11-2 and TRBJ1-1, is EAGVAQSPRYKIIEKRQSVAFWCNPISGHATLYWYQQILGQGPKLLIQFQNNGVVDDSQLPKDRFSAERLKGVDSTLKIQPAKLEDSAVYLCASSVGQGWNTEAFFGQGTRLTVV.